The rows below give T cell receptor beta chains drawn from one sample of a study of cytomegalovirus exposure and HLA in healthy donors. This table comes from immunoSEQ multiplex PCR, and its TCRdb copy is limited to in-frame clones, with some not included. Counted here are 95,000 to 150,000 clones, roughly 80% occurring once; the ten biggest clones make up more than 1.4%. The sample consisted of PBMCs. The origin of the receptors is a woman under 30 in good health and CMV-seronegative. Both conserved end residues are part of each CDR3. Each record gives: clone size, D gene, J gene, V gene, CDR3 DNA, CDR3 protein. A D gene is named only where the DNA matches it firmly. The size of a clone is reported for some rows only, either as once, few or many, or as a class for expanded clones.

clone size: once
D gene: .
J gene: TRBJ1-5
V gene: TRBV25-1
CDR3 DNA: TGTGCCAGCAGTTCGACTAGCGGGAGGGCCCCTACGCAGCATTTT
CDR3 protein: CASSSTSGRAPTQHF

clone size: .
D gene: .
J gene: TRBJ1-1
V gene: TRBV25-1
CDR3 DNA: TGTGCCAGCAGTTACTCGGCGGGGACTGGAGCTTTCTTT
CDR3 protein: CASSYSAGTGAFF

clone size: .
D gene: .
J gene: TRBJ2-7
V gene: TRBV11-2
CDR3 DNA: TGTGCCAGCAGGCCCGGGACGGACTACTACGAGCAGTACTTC
CDR3 protein: CASRPGTDYYEQYF

clone size: .
D gene: TRBD1
J gene: TRBJ1-1
V gene: TRBV9
CDR3 DNA: TGTGCCAGCAGCCCCAGACAGGGGGCGGGAGGGACTGAAGCTTTCTTT
CDR3 protein: CASSPRQGAGGTEAFF

clone size: .
D gene: .
J gene: TRBJ2-1
V gene: TRBV14
CDR3 DNA: TGTGCCAGCAGCCACGATCCGGGATACTCCTACAATGAGCAGTTCTTC
CDR3 protein: CASSHDPGYSYNEQFF

clone size: .
D gene: .
J gene: TRBJ2-1
V gene: TRBV20-1
CDR3 DNA: TGCAGTGCCTCAAAGACTAATGAGCAGTTCTTC
CDR3 protein: CSASKTNEQFF

clone size: .
D gene: TRBD2
J gene: TRBJ2-7
V gene: TRBV2
CDR3 DNA: TGTGCCAGCAGAGAAGCGGGGGACTACGAGCAGTACTTC
CDR3 protein: CASREAGDYEQYF

clone size: once
D gene: TRBD2
J gene: TRBJ2-7
V gene: TRBV5-4
CDR3 DNA: TGTGCCAGCAGCCTTGGACTAGCGGACTACGAGCAGTACTTC
CDR3 protein: CASSLGLADYEQYF

clone size: .
D gene: .
J gene: TRBJ1-1
V gene: TRBV2
CDR3 DNA: TGTGCCAGCAGTACGCGGAACACTGAAGCTTTCTTT
CDR3 protein: CASSTRNTEAFF

clone size: .
D gene: TRBD2
J gene: TRBJ2-5
V gene: TRBV7-2
CDR3 DNA: TGTGCCAGCAGCTTTACTAGCGGGAGTTTGACGGAGACCCAGTACTTC
CDR3 protein: CASSFTSGSLTETQYF

clone size: once
D gene: TRBD1
J gene: TRBJ1-6
V gene: TRBV12-5
CDR3 DNA: TGTGCTAGTGGTCCCTTCGACAGGGTCAATTCACCCCTCCACTTT
CDR3 protein: CASGPFDRVNSPLHF

clone size: few
D gene: .
J gene: TRBJ2-7
V gene: TRBV7-9
CDR3 DNA: TGTGCCAGCAGCCTACAGAGCTTCTACGAGCAGTACTTC
CDR3 protein: CASSLQSFYEQYF

clone size: .
D gene: TRBD1
J gene: TRBJ1-1
V gene: TRBV19
CDR3 DNA: TGTGCCAGTAGTACTCATCCGGGACAGAAGAACACTGAAGCTTTCTTT
CDR3 protein: CASSTHPGQKNTEAFF

clone size: .
D gene: TRBD2
J gene: TRBJ2-1
V gene: TRBV18
CDR3 DNA: TGTGCCAGCTCAAGCTTGACTAGCGGGGGGTACAATGAGCAGTTCTTC
CDR3 protein: CASSSLTSGGYNEQFF

clone size: .
D gene: TRBD1
J gene: TRBJ1-2
V gene: TRBV7-2
CDR3 DNA: TGTGCCAGCAGGCTGACAGGGGTCTATGGCTACACCTTC
CDR3 protein: CASRLTGVYGYTF

clone size: .
D gene: TRBD1
J gene: TRBJ2-7
V gene: TRBV19
CDR3 DNA: TGTGCCAGTAGCTCGACAGGGACCACCTACGAGCAGTACTTC
CDR3 protein: CASSSTGTTYEQYF

clone size: .
D gene: TRBD1
J gene: TRBJ1-1
V gene: TRBV7-6
CDR3 DNA: TGTGCCAGCAGTTTCAGACAGGGGGCTAACACTGAAGCTTTCTTT
CDR3 protein: CASSFRQGANTEAFF

clone size: .
D gene: .
J gene: TRBJ2-4
V gene: TRBV7-9
CDR3 DNA: TGTGCCAGCAGCTTAGGAGGATCTCAGTACTTC
CDR3 protein: CASSLGGSQYF

clone size: .
D gene: .
J gene: TRBJ1-1
V gene: TRBV19
CDR3 DNA: TGTGCCAGTAGTGCCAACGGGGAGAGCACTGAAGCTTTCTTT
CDR3 protein: CASSANGESTEAFF

clone size: .
D gene: .
J gene: TRBJ1-6
V gene: TRBV4-3
CDR3 DNA: TGCGCCAGCAGCTTAGGGTTAGGGGAGGATTCACCCCTCCACTTT
CDR3 protein: CASSLGLGEDSPLHF

clone size: .
D gene: .
J gene: TRBJ1-5
V gene: TRBV27
CDR3 DNA: TGTGCCAGCAGTTATCAGGGGTGGAATCAGCCCCAGCATTTT
CDR3 protein: CASSYQGWNQPQHF

clone size: .
D gene: TRBD1
J gene: TRBJ1-6
V gene: TRBV30
CDR3 DNA: TGTGCCTGGAGTACAGGGGGCTCTTATTCACCCCTCCACTTT
CDR3 protein: CAWSTGGSYSPLHF

clone size: .
D gene: .
J gene: TRBJ1-5
V gene: TRBV19
CDR3 DNA: TGTGCCAGTAGTCAGGTCCCGAGCAATCAGCCCCAGCATTTT
CDR3 protein: CASSQVPSNQPQHF

clone size: .
D gene: TRBD1
J gene: TRBJ2-7
V gene: TRBV7-9
CDR3 DNA: TGTGCCAGCAGCCCGGGACAGCCATACGAGCAGTACTTC
CDR3 protein: CASSPGQPYEQYF

clone size: .
D gene: TRBD1
J gene: TRBJ2-3
V gene: TRBV9
CDR3 DNA: TGTGCCAGCAGCGCCAGGTCGACAGGGGCAGGAGATACGCAGTATTTT
CDR3 protein: CASSARSTGAGDTQYF

clone size: once
D gene: TRBD1
J gene: TRBJ1-2
V gene: TRBV18
CDR3 DNA: TGTGCCAGCTCACCCTCGACAGGGACCTATGGCTACACCTTC
CDR3 protein: CASSPSTGTYGYTF

clone size: .
D gene: .
J gene: TRBJ2-7
V gene: TRBV9
CDR3 DNA: TGTGCCAGCAGCGCAGCCGGGACAAGGGGTTCCCTCTACGAGCAGTACTTC
CDR3 protein: CASSAAGTRGSLYEQYF

clone size: .
D gene: .
J gene: TRBJ1-4
V gene: TRBV5-1
CDR3 DNA: TGCGCCAGCAGCCCTGGAGGTAGTGAAAAACTGTTTTTT
CDR3 protein: CASSPGGSEKLFF

clone size: .
D gene: TRBD2
J gene: TRBJ2-1
V gene: TRBV5-1
CDR3 DNA: TGCGCCAGCAGCTTGAGGCCTAGCGGGTACGCAAATGAGCAGTTCTTC
CDR3 protein: CASSLRPSGYANEQFF

clone size: .
D gene: .
J gene: TRBJ1-1
V gene: TRBV5-1
CDR3 DNA: TGCGCCAGCAGCTTGTACGGGTTGAACACTGAAGCTTTCTTT
CDR3 protein: CASSLYGLNTEAFF

clone size: .
D gene: TRBD2
J gene: TRBJ2-7
V gene: TRBV7-9
CDR3 DNA: TGTGCCAGCAGCCCCAGCGGGGGTGTAGTCTACGAGCAGTACTTC
CDR3 protein: CASSPSGGVVYEQYF

clone size: few
D gene: .
J gene: TRBJ1-3
V gene: TRBV18
CDR3 DNA: TGTGCCAGCACCGAAACAGGCTTATCTGGAAACACCATATATTTT
CDR3 protein: CASTETGLSGNTIYF

clone size: .
D gene: TRBD1
J gene: TRBJ1-1
V gene: TRBV12-5
CDR3 DNA: TGTGCTAGTGGTTTGGTACAGGGGAGGAATACTGAAGCTTTCTTT
CDR3 protein: CASGLVQGRNTEAFF

clone size: .
D gene: TRBD1
J gene: TRBJ2-4
V gene: TRBV2
CDR3 DNA: TGTGCCAGCAGTGCCGACAGGGAAAACAGTCAGTACTTC
CDR3 protein: CASSADRENSQYF

clone size: few
D gene: .
J gene: TRBJ2-5
V gene: TRBV29-1
CDR3 DNA: TGCAGCGTTGACAGGCGGGGCAGTTGGGTCCAAGAGACCCAGTACTTC
CDR3 protein: CSVDRRGSWVQETQYF

clone size: .
D gene: .
J gene: TRBJ2-2
V gene: TRBV7-9
CDR3 DNA: TGTGCCAGCAGCTTCTTCGGCGGAGGGTACACCGGGGAGCTGTTTTTT
CDR3 protein: CASSFFGGGYTGELFF

clone size: .
D gene: .
J gene: TRBJ1-1
V gene: TRBV7-2
CDR3 DNA: TGTGCCAGCAGCCTCTCGCGGGGGAACACTGAAGCTTTCTTT
CDR3 protein: CASSLSRGNTEAFF

clone size: .
D gene: .
J gene: TRBJ2-2
V gene: TRBV19
CDR3 DNA: TGTGCCAGTAGTATGCATCGGCGGTTCGGGGAGCTGTTTTTT
CDR3 protein: CASSMHRRFGELFF

clone size: .
D gene: .
J gene: TRBJ2-7
V gene: TRBV5-1
CDR3 DNA: TGCGCCAGCAGCTCGACCCGGACAGCGGGACCTCTCCGGGTCTACGAGCAGTACTTC
CDR3 protein: CASSSTRTAGPLRVYEQYF

clone size: .
D gene: TRBD1
J gene: TRBJ2-7
V gene: TRBV6-5
CDR3 DNA: TGTGCCAGCAGAGCCCAGACAGGGGGCAGGTACGAGCAGTACTTC
CDR3 protein: CASRAQTGGRYEQYF

clone size: .
D gene: TRBD1
J gene: TRBJ1-5
V gene: TRBV18
CDR3 DNA: TGTGCCAGCTCACGTCAGGGGGGTCAGCCCCAGCATTTT
CDR3 protein: CASSRQGGQPQHF

clone size: .
D gene: TRBD2
J gene: TRBJ2-7
V gene: TRBV12-5
CDR3 DNA: TGTGCTAGTGGTCCGGGACTAGCGGGCCAGAAAGGGCAGTACTTC
CDR3 protein: CASGPGLAGQKGQYF

clone size: .
D gene: .
J gene: TRBJ1-2
V gene: TRBV7-8
CDR3 DNA: TGTGCCAGCAGCTTAGCCGATGGCAGGGCTGTCTACACCTTC
CDR3 protein: CASSLADGRAVYTF

clone size: .
D gene: .
J gene: TRBJ1-2
V gene: TRBV6-4
CDR3 DNA: TGTGCCAGCAGGGGGGGGCTTGGCTACACCTTC
CDR3 protein: CASRGGLGYTF

clone size: .
D gene: .
J gene: TRBJ1-5
V gene: TRBV10-2
CDR3 DNA: TGCGCCAGCAGACCTGGGGGCCGCCAGCCCCAGCATTTT
CDR3 protein: CASRPGGRQPQHF

clone size: .
D gene: TRBD1
J gene: TRBJ1-2
V gene: TRBV2
CDR3 DNA: TGTGCCAGCACTCGGACAGGGGGCGTGGGCTATGGCTACACCTTC
CDR3 protein: CASTRTGGVGYGYTF

clone size: .
D gene: TRBD2
J gene: TRBJ2-2
V gene: TRBV2
CDR3 DNA: TGTGCGTCTGAGCGGGAGAGGAGCACCGGGGAGCTGTTTTTT
CDR3 protein: CASERERSTGELFF

clone size: .
D gene: .
J gene: TRBJ2-1
V gene: TRBV9
CDR3 DNA: TGTGCCAGCAGCGTAGACCCTGCAGGACACTCAGTGAAGCATGAGCAGTTCTTC
CDR3 protein: CASSVDPAGHSVKHEQFF

clone size: .
D gene: .
J gene: TRBJ1-4
V gene: TRBV2
CDR3 DNA: TGTGCCGGCAGTGTACAGTTTAATGAAAAACTGTTTTTT
CDR3 protein: CAGSVQFNEKLFF

clone size: .
D gene: .
J gene: TRBJ1-5
V gene: TRBV7-3
CDR3 DNA: TGTGCCAGCAGCCTTATACGGGGGAACAATCAGCCCCAGCATTTT
CDR3 protein: CASSLIRGNNQPQHF

clone size: .
D gene: .
J gene: TRBJ1-5
V gene: TRBV12-5
CDR3 DNA: TGTGCTAGTGGTTTGGTATTAGGCAGGGGCAATCAGCCCCAGCATTTT
CDR3 protein: CASGLVLGRGNQPQHF

clone size: .
D gene: .
J gene: TRBJ1-1
V gene: TRBV5-1
CDR3 DNA: TGCGCCAGCAGCCTCCTGACAGGCTATCAGAACACTGAAGCTTTCTTT
CDR3 protein: CASSLLTGYQNTEAFF

clone size: .
D gene: TRBD1
J gene: TRBJ2-7
V gene: TRBV6-1
CDR3 DNA: TGTGCCAGCAGTGAAGGCAGGGGGCTACCCGAGCAGTACTTC
CDR3 protein: CASSEGRGLPEQYF

clone size: .
D gene: TRBD2
J gene: TRBJ2-3
V gene: TRBV2
CDR3 DNA: TGTGCCAGCAGCCTCGGGCGCGCGGGAGGGTGGAGCACAGATACGCAGTATTTT
CDR3 protein: CASSLGRAGGWSTDTQYF

clone size: .
D gene: TRBD2
J gene: TRBJ2-2
V gene: TRBV11-2
CDR3 DNA: TGTGCCAGCAGCAGAGGGGGACTAGCGGTCGTGAACACCGGGGAGCTGTTTTTT
CDR3 protein: CASSRGGLAVVNTGELFF

clone size: .
D gene: .
J gene: TRBJ1-2
V gene: TRBV13
CDR3 DNA: TGTGCCAGCAGCTTAAGGAGACGCACAACTAACTATGGCTACACCTTC
CDR3 protein: CASSLRRRTTNYGYTF

clone size: .
D gene: .
J gene: TRBJ1-1
V gene: TRBV5-6
CDR3 DNA: TGTGCCAGCAGCTTAACACTGAACACTGAAGCTTTCTTT
CDR3 protein: CASSLTLNTEAFF

clone size: .
D gene: .
J gene: TRBJ2-2
V gene: TRBV14
CDR3 DNA: TGTGCCAGCAGCCAAGCCAGAATCACCGGGGAGCTGTTTTTT
CDR3 protein: CASSQARITGELFF

clone size: .
D gene: .
J gene: TRBJ1-2
V gene: TRBV5-4
CDR3 DNA: TGTGCCAGCAGCTTGGCAGGGAACTATGGCTACACCTTC
CDR3 protein: CASSLAGNYGYTF

clone size: few
D gene: .
J gene: TRBJ2-1
V gene: TRBV19
CDR3 DNA: TGTGCCAGTAGTATGACACTCCCCAATGAGCAGTTCTTC
CDR3 protein: CASSMTLPNEQFF